A single sample is the source of the 10 T cell receptor beta chains below, sequenced in a study of low-dose radiotherapy and immunotherapy resistance in tumors. The time point is: after trial treatment. Stated treatment: LDRT plus nivolumab, ipilimumab, low-dose cyclophosphamide and aspirin (RACIN trial). Primers targeting TRAV and TRBV primed first-strand cDNA, covering alpha and beta chains. The TCRs were subjected to amplification over approximately 18 PCR cycles employing a constant-region primer in conjunction with a V-primer adapter. TCRdb analysed the reads with MiXCR anew, one entry per CDR3 protein. Here the sample spans tens of thousands of distinct CDR3 sequences, 20% to 25% being singletons. The material was PBMCs, obtained after low-dose radiotherapy plus immunotherapy. These receptors originate from a male donor with prostate cancer.

This clonotype has at least ten counts. The chain carries TRBV3-1 and TRBJ1-2; D is uncertain. Germline-derived CDR1 and CDR2 are LGHDT and YNNKEL (reference sequence). The CDR3 spans 14 residues. V dropped 4 bases and J dropped 0 bases, with 9 bases sitting between them. The CDR3 DNA reads TGTGCCAGCAGCCCCGGACCGTCTAACTATGGCTACACCTTC. The encoded protein is CASSPGPSNYGYTF.

This clonotype has at least ten counts. This chain links TRBV28 with TRBJ2-5; D is possibly TRBD2 (5 bases). Trimming took off 3 bases at V and 5 bases at J, with 16 bases between the two ends. CDR1 is MDHEN and CDR2 is SYDVKM in the germline V gene. This CDR3 spans 15 amino acids. CDR3 in amino acids: CASSFFSARGETQYF. The CDR3 DNA reads TGTGCCAGCAGTTTTTTTTCCGCAAGAGGGGAGACCCAGTACTTC.

This chain connects TRBV6-4 to TRBJ1-6; 7 bases fit TRBD1. Losses at the gene ends were 5 bases for V and 7 bases for J; bases not matched to a gene: 5. This CDR3 spans 14 amino acids. Germline assignment: CDR1 MRHNA and CDR2 SNTAGT. The CDR3 loop reads CASSSGQLNSPLHF. CDR3 sequence (DNA): TGTGCCAGCAGTTCGGGACAGTTGAATTCACCCCTCCACTTT.

This clonotype showed up many times. The V call is TRBV4-1, the J call TRBJ2-3, with 13 bases that match TRBD2. Germline CDR1 is MGHRA and CDR2 is YSYEKL. After removal of 4 bases from V and 1 base from J, the junction contained 2 bases not matched to a gene. The CDR3 spans 16 residues. In nucleotides, the CDR3 is TGCGCCAGCAGCCTCGGACTAGCGGGAGGCACAGATACGCAGTATTTT. This translates into CASSLGLAGGTDTQYF.

As to this clonotype: A single base is all that separates this from a far larger clone, so a read error is likely. This chain joins TRBV6-1 and TRBJ2-1; 11 bases align to TRBD2. Germline V gene lookup returns CDR1 MNHNS and CDR2 SASEGT. This CDR3 spans 15 amino acids. The V gene end was trimmed by 5 bases and the J gene end by 10 bases; junction bases not matched to a gene: 10. The CDR3 here is CASSQSSGGLDEQFF. CDR3 DNA: TGTGCCAGCAGTCAATCTAGCGGGGGGCTGGACGAGCAGTTCTTC.

This clonotype was seen at least ten times. V and J are TRBV12-5 and TRBJ1-2, with D perhaps matching TRBD1 (5 bases). In germline, CDR1 is LGHNT, CDR2 FRNRAP. V shed 6 bases and J shed 7 bases, with 15 bases lying between them. CDR3 length: 13 residues. Here the CDR3 reads CASGGDGWGGYTF. CDR3 DNA: TGTGCTAGTGGAGGGGACGGCTGGGGTGGCTACACCTTC.

This clonotype occurred many times. The chain carries TRBV7-9 and TRBJ1-2; 9 bases are a match to TRBD1. In germline, CDR1 is SEHNR, CDR2 FQNEAQ (reference sequence). The V segment lost 4 bases and the J segment 6 bases; nucleotides outside the gene matches: 9. The CDR3 has 15 residues. The CDR3 loop is CASSSQRDRVHGYTF. As DNA, the CDR3 is TGTGCCAGCAGCTCGCAGCGGGACAGGGTCCATGGCTACACCTTC.

This clonotype was counted at least ten times. This sequence joins TRBV2 and TRBJ2-4; D call uncertain. The CDR3 has 13 amino acids. Looked up from germline, CDR1 is SNHLY and CDR2 is FYNNEI. Deletions cut 2 bases from V and 3 bases from J, with 5 bases between. The CDR3: CASSEQSKNIQYF. The CDR3 DNA follows: TGTGCCAGCAGTGAACAGAGCAAAAACATTCAGTACTTC. Supplemented by reference TRBV2 and TRBJ2-4, the full variable domain reads EPEVTQTPSHQVTQMGQEVILRCVPISNHLYFYWYRQILGQKVEFLVSFYNNEISEKSEIFDDQFSVERPDGSNFTLKIRSTKLEDSAMYFCASSEQSKNIQYFGAGTRLSVL.

This clonotype was counted ten times or more. The chain has TRBV27 and TRBJ2-2; 11 bases are shared with TRBD1. CDR3 length: 14 amino acids. J gave up 6 bases and V 7 bases, and 4 bases lay outside the gene matches. Looked up from germline, CDR1 is MNHEY and CDR2 is SMNVEV (reference sequence). CDR3 sequence reads: CASISGQGAGELFF. The CDR3 DNA follows: TGTGCCAGCATCTCGGGACAGGGGGCCGGGGAGCTGTTTTTT.

This clonotype appeared many times. The rearrangement joins TRBV11-2 to TRBJ2-7, with D possibly TRBD2 on 6 matching bases. The germline gives CDR1 SGHAT, CDR2 FQNNGV. The CDR3 is 15 residues long. Trimming took 6 bases from V and 3 from J, leaving 18 bases between them. The chain's CDR3 is CASSLTGTFNYEQYF. The CDR3, as DNA: TGTGCCAGCAGTTTGACCGGGACTTTCAACTACGAGCAGTACTTC.